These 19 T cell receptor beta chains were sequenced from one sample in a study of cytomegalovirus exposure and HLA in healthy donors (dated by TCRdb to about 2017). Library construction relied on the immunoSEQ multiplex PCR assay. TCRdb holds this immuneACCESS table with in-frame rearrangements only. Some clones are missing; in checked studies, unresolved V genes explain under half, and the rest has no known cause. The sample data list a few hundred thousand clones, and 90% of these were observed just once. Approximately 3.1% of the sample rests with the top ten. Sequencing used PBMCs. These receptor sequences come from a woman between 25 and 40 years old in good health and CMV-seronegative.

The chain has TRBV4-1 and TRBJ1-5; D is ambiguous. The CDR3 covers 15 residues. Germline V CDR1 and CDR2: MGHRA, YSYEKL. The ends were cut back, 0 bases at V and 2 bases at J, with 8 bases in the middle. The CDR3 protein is CASSQDPLGNQPQHF. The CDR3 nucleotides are TGCGCCAGCAGCCAAGACCCATTAGGCAATCAGCCCCAGCATTTT.

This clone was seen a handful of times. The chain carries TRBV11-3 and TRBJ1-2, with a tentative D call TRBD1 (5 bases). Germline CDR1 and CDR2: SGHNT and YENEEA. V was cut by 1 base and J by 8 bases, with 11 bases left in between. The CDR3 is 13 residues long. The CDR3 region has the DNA TGTGCCAGCAGCTTAGTGCAGGGACGGGGCTACACCTTC. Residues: CASSLVQGRGYTF.

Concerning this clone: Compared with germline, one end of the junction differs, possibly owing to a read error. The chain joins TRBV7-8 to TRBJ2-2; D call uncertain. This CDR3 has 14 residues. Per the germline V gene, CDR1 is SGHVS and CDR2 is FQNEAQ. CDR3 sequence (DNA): TGTGCCACCAGCGACCTTGGGAACACCGGGGAGCTGTTTTTT. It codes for CATSDLGNTGELFF.

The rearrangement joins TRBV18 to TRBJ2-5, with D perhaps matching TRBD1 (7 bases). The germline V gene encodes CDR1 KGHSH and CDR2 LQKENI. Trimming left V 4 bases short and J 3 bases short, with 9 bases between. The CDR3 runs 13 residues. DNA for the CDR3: TGTGCCAGCTCACGCGGGACAGAAGAGACCCAGTACTTC. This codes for CASSRGTEETQYF.

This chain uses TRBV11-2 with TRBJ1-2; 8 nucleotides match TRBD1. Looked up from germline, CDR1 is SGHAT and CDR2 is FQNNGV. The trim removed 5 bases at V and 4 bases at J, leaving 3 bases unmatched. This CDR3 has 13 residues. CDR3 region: CASSAGTGYGYTF. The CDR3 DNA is TGTGCCAGCAGCGCCGGGACAGGCTATGGCTACACCTTC.

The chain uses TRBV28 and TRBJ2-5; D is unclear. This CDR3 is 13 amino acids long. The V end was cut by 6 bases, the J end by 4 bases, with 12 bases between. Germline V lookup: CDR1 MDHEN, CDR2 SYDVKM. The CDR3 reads CASSARDVETQYF. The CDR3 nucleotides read TGTGCCAGCAGCGCTAGAGATGTAGAGACCCAGTACTTC.

The CDR3 region has the DNA TGTGCCAGCAGCCAAGAGGTCACCGGGGAGCTGTTTTTT. Protein product: CASSQEVTGELFF. This chain links TRBV7-2 with TRBJ2-2; D ambiguous. The CDR3 extends over 13 amino acids. V was shortened by 5 bases and J by 4 bases, with 8 bases between the two germline ends. Germline CDR1 reads SGHTA; CDR2 reads FQGNSA. The full variable domain, completed using reference TRBV7-2 and TRBJ2-2, is GAGVSQSPSNKVTEKGKDVELRCDPISGHTALYWYRQSLGQGLEFLIYFQGNSAPDKSGLPSDRFSAERTGGSVSTLTIQRTQQEDSAVYLCASSQEVTGELFFGEGSRLTVL.

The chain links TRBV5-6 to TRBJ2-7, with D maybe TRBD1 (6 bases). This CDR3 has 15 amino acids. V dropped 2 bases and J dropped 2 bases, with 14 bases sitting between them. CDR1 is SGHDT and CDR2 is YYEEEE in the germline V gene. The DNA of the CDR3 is TGTGCCAGCAGCTTACCCGGGACACAGCCCTACGAGCAGTACTTC. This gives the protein CASSLPGTQPYEQYF.

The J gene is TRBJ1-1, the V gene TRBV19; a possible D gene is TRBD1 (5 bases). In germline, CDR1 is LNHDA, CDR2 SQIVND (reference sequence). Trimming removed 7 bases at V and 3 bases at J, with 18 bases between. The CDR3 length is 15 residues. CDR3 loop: CASTPWEQDHTEAFF. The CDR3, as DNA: TGTGCCAGTACACCCTGGGAACAGGACCACACTGAAGCTTTCTTT.

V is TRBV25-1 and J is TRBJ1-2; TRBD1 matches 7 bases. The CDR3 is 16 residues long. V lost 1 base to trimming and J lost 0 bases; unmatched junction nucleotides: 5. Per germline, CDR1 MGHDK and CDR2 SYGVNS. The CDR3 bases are TGTGCCAGCAGTGAATGGGGCAGGGGGACTAACTATGGCTACACCTTC. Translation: CASSEWGRGTNYGYTF.

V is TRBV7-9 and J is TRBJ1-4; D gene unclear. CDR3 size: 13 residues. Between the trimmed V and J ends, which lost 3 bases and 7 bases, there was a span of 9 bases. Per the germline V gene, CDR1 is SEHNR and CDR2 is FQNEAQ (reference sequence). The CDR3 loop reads CASSLDKGEKLFF. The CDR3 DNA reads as TGTGCCAGCAGCTTGGATAAGGGTGAAAAACTGTTTTTT.

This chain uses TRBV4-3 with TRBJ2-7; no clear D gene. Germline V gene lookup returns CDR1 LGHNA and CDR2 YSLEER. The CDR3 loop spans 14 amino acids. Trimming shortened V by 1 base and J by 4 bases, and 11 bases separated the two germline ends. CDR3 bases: TGCGCCAGCAGCCAAGGTGGTGAGGTTTACGAGCAGTACTTC. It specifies CASSQGGEVYEQYF.

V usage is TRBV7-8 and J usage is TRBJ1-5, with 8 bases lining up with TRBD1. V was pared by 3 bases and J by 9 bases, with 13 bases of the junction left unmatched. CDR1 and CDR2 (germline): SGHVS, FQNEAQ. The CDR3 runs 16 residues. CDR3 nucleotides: TGTGCCAGCAGCTTCCTGACAGGGGCCCCTGACGGGCCCCAGCATTTT. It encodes CASSFLTGAPDGPQHF.

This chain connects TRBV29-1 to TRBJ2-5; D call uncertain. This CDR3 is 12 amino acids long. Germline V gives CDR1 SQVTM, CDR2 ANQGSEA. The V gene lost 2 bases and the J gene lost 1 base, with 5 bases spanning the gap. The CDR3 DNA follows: TGCAGCGTTGAACCCAGCCAAGAGACCCAGTACTTC. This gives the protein CSVEPSQETQYF. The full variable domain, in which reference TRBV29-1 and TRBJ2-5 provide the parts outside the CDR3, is SAVISQKPSRDICQRGTSLTIQCQVDSQVTMMFWYRQQPGQSLTLIATANQGSEATYESGFVIDKFPISRPNLTFSTLTVSNMSPEDSSIYLCSVEPSQETQYFGPGTRLLVL.

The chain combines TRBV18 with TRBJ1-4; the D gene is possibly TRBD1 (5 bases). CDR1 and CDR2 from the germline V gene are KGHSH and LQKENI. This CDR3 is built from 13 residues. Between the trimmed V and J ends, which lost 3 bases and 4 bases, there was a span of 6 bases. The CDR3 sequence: CASSPGLNEKLFF. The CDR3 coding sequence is TGTGCCAGCTCACCGGGACTTAATGAAAAACTGTTTTTT.

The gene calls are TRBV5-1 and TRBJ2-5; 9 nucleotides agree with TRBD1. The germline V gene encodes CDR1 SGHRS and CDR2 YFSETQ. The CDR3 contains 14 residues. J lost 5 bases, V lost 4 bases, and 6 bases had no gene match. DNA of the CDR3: TGCGCCAGCAGCCCGGGACAGGGTCTGGAGACCCAGTACTTC. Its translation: CASSPGQGLETQYF.

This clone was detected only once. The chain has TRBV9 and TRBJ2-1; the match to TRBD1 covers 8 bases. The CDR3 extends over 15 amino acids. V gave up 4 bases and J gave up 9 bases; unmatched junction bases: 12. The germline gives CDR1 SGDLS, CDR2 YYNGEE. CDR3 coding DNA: TGTGCCAGCAGCCCCCGGGGGTCAGGGGGCAGTGAGCAGTTCTTC. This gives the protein CASSPRGSGGSEQFF.

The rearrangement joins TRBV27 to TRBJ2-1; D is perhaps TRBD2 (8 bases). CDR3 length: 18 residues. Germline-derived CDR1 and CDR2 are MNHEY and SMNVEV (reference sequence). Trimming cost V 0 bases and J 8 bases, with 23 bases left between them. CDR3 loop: CASSLSRGGTRGRYEQFF. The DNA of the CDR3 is TGTGCCAGCAGTTTATCTAGGGGAGGGACTAGGGGGCGGTATGAGCAGTTCTTC.

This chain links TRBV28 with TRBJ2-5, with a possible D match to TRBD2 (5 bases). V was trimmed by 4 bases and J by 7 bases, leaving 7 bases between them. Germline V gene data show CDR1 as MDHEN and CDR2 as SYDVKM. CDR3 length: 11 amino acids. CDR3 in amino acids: CASSSRVTQYF. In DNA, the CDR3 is TGTGCCAGCAGTTCGCGGGTGACCCAGTACTTC.